These T cell receptor beta chains were read from a single sample in a study of vaccination effects on CD4 cells after COVID-19. The data were produced by immunoSEQ multiplex PCR, yet TCRdb's version contains in-frame clones alone and is incomplete. Of more than 60,000 clones detected, around 69% appear once; the ten largest clones hold approximately 1.5%. No cognate antigen is known for these TCRs. Material: CD4+ T cells from PBMCs cultured with HCoV-229E spike peptides, obtained after COVID-19 vaccination. The source is a human donor who received a COVID-19 vaccine. Both conserved end residues are part of each CDR3.

TRBV27	CASKIQVGVLSTEAFF
TRBV19	CASGNSPLHF
TRBV12-3/TRBV12-4	CASRLVGGETQYF
TRBV19	CASTRDPNSNQPQHF
TRBV2	CASSEAPGETQYF
TRBV30	CAWSWGQNNEQFF
TRBV7-9	CASSFDTNTEAFF
TRBV24-1	CATSDTRQHEKLFF
TRBV19	CASSKRGLETGELFF
TRBV29-1	CSVEKDNYGYTF
TRBV6-2/TRBV6-3	CASSSTGRTNEKLFF
TRBV7-9	CASSLASAGDSETQYF
TRBV7-2	CASSPGGAPGPQHF
TRBV5-8	CASSSIRGMETQYF
TRBV6-1	CASSERRRGGAKNIQYF
TRBV5-5	CASSLALGGNQPQHF
TRBV9	CASSGTDSGNTIYF
TRBV9	CASSVVQGGEAFF
TRBV18	CASSPTQGMDGYTF
TRBV2	CASSDGGIQPQHF
TRBV19	CASSTGQFYGYTF
TRBV20-1	CSASTGAFLGSLHF
TRBV21-1	CAIRERVNIQYF
TRBV7-2	CASSLMYYGYTF
TRBV10-1	CASSPGQGYYGYTF